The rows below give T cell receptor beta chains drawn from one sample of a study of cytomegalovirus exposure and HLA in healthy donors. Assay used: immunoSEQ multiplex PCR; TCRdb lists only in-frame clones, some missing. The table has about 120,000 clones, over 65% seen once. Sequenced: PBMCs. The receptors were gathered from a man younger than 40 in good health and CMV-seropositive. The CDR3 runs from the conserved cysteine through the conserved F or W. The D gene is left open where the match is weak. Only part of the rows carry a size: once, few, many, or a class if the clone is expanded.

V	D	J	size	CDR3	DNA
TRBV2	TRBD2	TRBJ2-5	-	CASSEVAGGRETQYF	TGTGCCAGCAGTGAAGTAGCGGGGGGGCGGGAGACCCAGTACTTC
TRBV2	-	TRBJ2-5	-	CASSEATSMETQYF	TGTGCCAGCAGTGAAGCTACTAGCATGGAGACCCAGTACTTC
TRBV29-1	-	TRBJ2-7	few	CSVEGQSYEQYF	TGCAGCGTTGAAGGGCAGTCCTACGAGCAGTACTTC
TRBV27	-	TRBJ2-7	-	CASSPRGGNEQYF	TGTGCCAGCAGCCCAAGGGGGGGCAACGAGCAGTACTTC
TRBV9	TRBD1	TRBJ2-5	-	CASSVEAGGETQYF	TGTGCCAGCAGCGTAGAGGCAGGGGGTGAGACCCAGTACTTC
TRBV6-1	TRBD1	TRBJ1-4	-	CASSDRTGSNEKLFF	TGTGCCAGCAGCGACCGGACAGGGTCTAATGAAAAACTGTTTTTT
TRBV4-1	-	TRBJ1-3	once	CASSQDPRVARAGNTIYF	TGCGCCAGCAGCCAAGACCCCCGGGTGGCCAGGGCTGGAAACACCATATATTTT
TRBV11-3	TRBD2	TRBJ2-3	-	CASSLEGGLGAGDTQYF	TGTGCCAGCAGCTTAGAAGGAGGACTAGGGGCTGGGGATACGCAGTATTTT
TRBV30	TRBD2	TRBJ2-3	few	CAWSLSGGTDTQYF	TGTGCCTGGAGTCTTAGCGGGGGGACAGATACGCAGTATTTT
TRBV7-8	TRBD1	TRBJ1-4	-	CASSLYSRPTGGLGEKLFF	TGTGCCAGCAGCTTATATTCTCGTCCGACAGGGGGTCTAGGTGAAAAACTGTTTTTT
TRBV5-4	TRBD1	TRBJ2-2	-	CASSPGTVNTGELFF	TGTGCCAGCAGCCCCGGGACAGTAAACACCGGGGAGCTGTTTTTT
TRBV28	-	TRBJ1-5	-	CASRPINQPQHF	TGTGCCAGCAGGCCTATCAATCAGCCCCAGCATTTT
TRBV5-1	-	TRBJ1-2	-	CASSEDGSYGYTF	TGCGCCAGCAGCGAGGATGGAAGCTATGGCTACACCTTC
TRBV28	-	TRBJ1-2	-	CASSFGSGAGYGYTF	TGTGCCAGCAGTTTTGGGTCAGGGGCGGGCTATGGCTACACCTTC
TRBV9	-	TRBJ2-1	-	CASSARVENEQFF	TGTGCCAGCAGCGCGAGGGTGGAAAATGAGCAGTTCTTC
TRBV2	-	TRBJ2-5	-	CASTRPRGTQYF	TGTGCCAGCACCCGACCCAGAGGGACCCAGTACTTC
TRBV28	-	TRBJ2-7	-	CASSLPGEDPYEQYF	TGTGCCAGCAGTTTGCCCGGGGAGGACCCCTACGAGCAGTACTTC
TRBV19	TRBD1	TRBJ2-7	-	CASSPGTGGSYEQYF	TGTGCCAGTAGCCCCGGGACAGGAGGTTCCTACGAGCAGTACTTC
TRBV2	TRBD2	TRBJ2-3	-	CAGGVSPDTQYF	TGTGCCGGGGGGGTTTCTCCAGATACGCAGTATTTT
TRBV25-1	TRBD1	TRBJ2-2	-	CASSEYTYRGANTGELFF	TGTGCCAGCAGTGAATACACCTACAGGGGCGCGAACACCGGGGAGCTGTTTTTT
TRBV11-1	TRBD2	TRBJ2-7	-	CASSVGTSGGTPYEQYF	TGTGCCAGCAGCGTGGGGACTAGCGGGGGTACCCCATACGAGCAGTACTTC
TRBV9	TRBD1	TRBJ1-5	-	CASSLQGVINQPQHF	TGTGCCAGCAGCCTACAGGGGGTGATCAATCAGCCCCAGCATTTT